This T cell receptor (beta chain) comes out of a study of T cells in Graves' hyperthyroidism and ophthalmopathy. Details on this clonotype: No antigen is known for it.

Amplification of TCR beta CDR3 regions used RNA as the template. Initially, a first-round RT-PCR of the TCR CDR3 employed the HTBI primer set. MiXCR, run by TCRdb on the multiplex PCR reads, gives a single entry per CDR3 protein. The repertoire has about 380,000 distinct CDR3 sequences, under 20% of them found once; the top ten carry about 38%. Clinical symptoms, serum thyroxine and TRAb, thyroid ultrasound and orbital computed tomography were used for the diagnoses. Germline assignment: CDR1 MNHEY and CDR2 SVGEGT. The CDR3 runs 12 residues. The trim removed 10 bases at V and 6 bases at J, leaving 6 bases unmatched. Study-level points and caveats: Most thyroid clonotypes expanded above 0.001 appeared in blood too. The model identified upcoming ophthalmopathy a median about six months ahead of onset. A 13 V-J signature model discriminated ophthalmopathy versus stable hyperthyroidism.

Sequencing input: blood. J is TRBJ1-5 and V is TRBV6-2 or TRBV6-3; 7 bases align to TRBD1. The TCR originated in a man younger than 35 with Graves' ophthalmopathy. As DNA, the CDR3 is TGTGCCACACAGGGGTTGGGTCAGCCCCAGCATTTT. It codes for CATQGLGQPQHF.